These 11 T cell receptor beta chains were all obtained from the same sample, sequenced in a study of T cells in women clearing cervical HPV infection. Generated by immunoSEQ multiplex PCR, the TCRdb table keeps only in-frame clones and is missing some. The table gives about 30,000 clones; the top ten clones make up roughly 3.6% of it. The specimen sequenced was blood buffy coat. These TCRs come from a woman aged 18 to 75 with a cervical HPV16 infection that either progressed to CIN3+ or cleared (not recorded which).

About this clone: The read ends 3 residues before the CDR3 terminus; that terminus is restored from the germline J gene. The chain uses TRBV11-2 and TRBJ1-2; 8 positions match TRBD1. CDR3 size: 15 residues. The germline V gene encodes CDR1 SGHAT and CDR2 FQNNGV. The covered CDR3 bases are TGTGCCAGCAGCTTAGTACCCGGGACAGGTGGAGGC. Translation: CASSLVPGTGGG. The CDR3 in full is CASSLVPGTGGGYTF.

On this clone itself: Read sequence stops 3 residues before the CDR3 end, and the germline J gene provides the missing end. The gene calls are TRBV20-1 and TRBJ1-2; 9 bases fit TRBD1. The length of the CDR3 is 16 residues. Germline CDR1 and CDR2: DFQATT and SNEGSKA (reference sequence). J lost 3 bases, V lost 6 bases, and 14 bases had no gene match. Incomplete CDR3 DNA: TGCAGTGCGTTTGGGGGTATGGGACAGGGAGACTATGGC. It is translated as CSAFGGMGQGDYG. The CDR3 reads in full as CSAFGGMGQGDYGYTF.

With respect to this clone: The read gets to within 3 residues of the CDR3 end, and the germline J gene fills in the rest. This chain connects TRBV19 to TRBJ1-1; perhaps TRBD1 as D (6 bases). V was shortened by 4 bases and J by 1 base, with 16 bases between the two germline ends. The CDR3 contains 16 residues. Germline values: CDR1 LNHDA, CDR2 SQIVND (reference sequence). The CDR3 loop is CASSTQQGPGNTEAFF. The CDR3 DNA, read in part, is TGTGCCAGTAGTACTCAACAGGGCCCCGGGAACACTGAA.

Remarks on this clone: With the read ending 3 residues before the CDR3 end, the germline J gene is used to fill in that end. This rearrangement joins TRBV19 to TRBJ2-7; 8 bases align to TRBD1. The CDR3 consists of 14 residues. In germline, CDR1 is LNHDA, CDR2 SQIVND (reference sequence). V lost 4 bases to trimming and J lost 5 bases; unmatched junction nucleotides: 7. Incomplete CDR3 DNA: TGTGCCAGTAGTAACCAGGGGGCGCGCCACGAG. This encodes CASSNQGARHE. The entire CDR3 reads CASSNQGARHEQYF.

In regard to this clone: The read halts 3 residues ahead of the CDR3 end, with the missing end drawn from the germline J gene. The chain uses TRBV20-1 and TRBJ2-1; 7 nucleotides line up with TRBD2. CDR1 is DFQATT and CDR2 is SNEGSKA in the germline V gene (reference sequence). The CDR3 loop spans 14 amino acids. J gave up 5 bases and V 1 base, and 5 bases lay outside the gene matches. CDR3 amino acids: CSARGREIHNEQFF. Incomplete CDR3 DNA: TGCAGTGCTAGAGGGCGGGAGATACACAATGAG.

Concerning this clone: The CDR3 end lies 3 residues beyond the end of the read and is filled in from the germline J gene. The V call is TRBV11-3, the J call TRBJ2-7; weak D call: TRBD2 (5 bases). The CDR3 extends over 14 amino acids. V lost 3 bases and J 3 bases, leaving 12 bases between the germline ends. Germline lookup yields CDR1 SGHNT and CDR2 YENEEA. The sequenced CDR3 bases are TGTGCCAGCAGCTTTGCTAGCAGGATCTACGAG. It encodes CASSFASRIYE. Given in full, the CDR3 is CASSFASRIYEQYF.

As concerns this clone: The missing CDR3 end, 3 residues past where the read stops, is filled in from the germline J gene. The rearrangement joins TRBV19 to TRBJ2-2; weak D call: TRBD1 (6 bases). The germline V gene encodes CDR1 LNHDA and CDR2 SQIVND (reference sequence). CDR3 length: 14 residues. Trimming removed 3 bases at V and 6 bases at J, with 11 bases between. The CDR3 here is CASSIIPGAGELFF. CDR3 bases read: TGTGCCAGTAGTATCATCCCAGGGGCCGGGGAG. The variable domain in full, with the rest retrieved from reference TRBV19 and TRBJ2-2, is DGGITQSPKYLFRKEGQNVTLSCEQNLNHDAMYWYRQDPGQGLRLIYYSQIVNDFQKGDIAEGYSVSREKKESFPLTVTSAQKNPTAFYLCASSIIPGAGELFFGEGSRLTVL.

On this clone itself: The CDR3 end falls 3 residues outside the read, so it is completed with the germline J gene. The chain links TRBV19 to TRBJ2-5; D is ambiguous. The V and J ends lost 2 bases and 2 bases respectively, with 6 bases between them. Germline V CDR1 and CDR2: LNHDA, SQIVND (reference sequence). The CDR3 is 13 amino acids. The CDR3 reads CASSINRQETQYF. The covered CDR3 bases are TGTGCCAGTAGTATAAACAGACAAGAGACC.

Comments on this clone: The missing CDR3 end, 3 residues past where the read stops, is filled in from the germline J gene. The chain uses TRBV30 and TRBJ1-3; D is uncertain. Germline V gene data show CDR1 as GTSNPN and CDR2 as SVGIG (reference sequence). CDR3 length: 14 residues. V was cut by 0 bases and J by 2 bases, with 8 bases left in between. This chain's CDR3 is CAWSVSETGNTIYF. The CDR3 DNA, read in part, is TGTGCCTGGAGTGTTTCAGAGACTGGAAACACC.

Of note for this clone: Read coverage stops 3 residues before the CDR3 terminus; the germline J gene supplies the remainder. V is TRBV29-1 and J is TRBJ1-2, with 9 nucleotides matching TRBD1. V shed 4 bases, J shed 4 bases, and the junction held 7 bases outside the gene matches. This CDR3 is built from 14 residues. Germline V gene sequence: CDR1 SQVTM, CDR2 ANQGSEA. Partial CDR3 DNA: TGCAGCGTTGGCCGGGACAGGGACCCCTATGGC. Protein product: CSVGRDRDPYG. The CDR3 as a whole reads CSVGRDRDPYGYTF.

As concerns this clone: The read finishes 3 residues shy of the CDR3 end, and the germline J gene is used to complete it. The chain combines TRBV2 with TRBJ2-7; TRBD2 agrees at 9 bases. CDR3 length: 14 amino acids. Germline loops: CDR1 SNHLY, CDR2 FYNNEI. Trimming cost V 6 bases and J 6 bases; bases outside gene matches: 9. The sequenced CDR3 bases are TGTGCCAGCAGCCTAGCGGGATCTGTCGGCGAG. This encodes CASSLAGSVGE. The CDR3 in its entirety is CASSLAGSVGEQYF.